The 30 T cell receptor beta chains listed next were all sequenced from one sample in a study of T-cell reconstitution after alpha-beta-depleted transplantation in children. TCRbeta library preparation incorporated unique molecular identifiers. One entry per CDR3 protein results from TCRdb running MiXCR on the PCR reads. This sample carries a few hundred thousand distinct CDR3 sequences, 15% to 20% of them seen once, and the ten largest clones take over 3%. The sequences come from PBMCs from the stem cell graft donor, collected from the stem cell graft. These receptors were obtained from a human donor who donated a stem cell graft to a child with acute lymphoblastic leukemia.

This clonotype was counted only a few times. CDR3 residues: CASSLTGVNEKLFF. The CDR3 nucleotides are TGTGCCAGCAGTTTAACAGGGGTTAATGAAAAACTGTTTTTT. V is TRBV27 and J is TRBJ1-4; 7 bases match TRBD1. Germline-derived CDR1 and CDR2 are MNHEY and SMNVEV (reference sequence). J lost 4 bases, V lost 2 bases, and 1 base had no gene match. This CDR3 comprises 14 residues.

This clonotype appeared a few times. This chain uses TRBV29-1 with TRBJ2-1, with D perhaps matching TRBD1 or TRBD2 (5 bases each). The CDR3 has 12 residues. V gave up 4 bases and J gave up 5 bases, with 9 bases separating them. Per the germline V gene, CDR1 is SQVTM and CDR2 is ANQGSEA. In nucleotides, the CDR3 is TGCAGCGTTGGACTACAGGACAATGAGCAGTTCTTC. It translates to CSVGLQDNEQFF.

This clonotype was counted many times. This chain connects TRBV5-6 to TRBJ2-5; D perhaps matches TRBD1 (5 bases). V was trimmed by 2 bases and J by 1 base, leaving 12 bases between them. Germline V CDR1 and CDR2: SGHDT, YYEEEE. The CDR3 spans 15 residues. This chain's CDR3 is CASSFGWQGQETQYF. The CDR3 bases are TGTGCCAGCAGCTTTGGCTGGCAGGGCCAAGAGACCCAGTACTTC.

This clonotype was recorded a few times. The rearrangement links TRBV20-1 to TRBJ1-1; D gene ambiguous. The V end lost 1 base, the J end lost 7 bases, and 7 bases lay between the germline ends. Germline V gene data show CDR1 as DFQATT and CDR2 as SNEGSKA (reference sequence). CDR3 length: 11 residues. The CDR3 DNA follows: TGCAGTGCTAGAGGCGGTTATGAAGCTTTCTTT. As protein: CSARGGYEAFF.

This clonotype has only a few counts. The J gene is TRBJ1-2, the V gene TRBV7-9; D unresolved. This CDR3 comprises 13 residues. Per the germline V gene, CDR1 is SEHNR and CDR2 is FQNEAQ (reference sequence). Trimming removed 4 bases at V and 0 bases at J, with 6 bases between. The CDR3 DNA reads as TGTGCCAGCAGCTCCCTGGCTAACTATGGCTACACCTTC. Its protein is CASSSLANYGYTF. The full variable domain, in which reference TRBV7-9 and TRBJ1-2 provide the parts outside the CDR3, is DTGVSQNPRHKITKRGQNVTFRCDPISEHNRLYWYRQTLGQGPEFLTYFQNEAQLEKSRLLSDRFSAERPKGSFSTLEIQRTEQGDSAMYLCASSSLANYGYTFGSGTRLTVV.

The chain has TRBV4-1 and TRBJ1-1, with D possibly TRBD1 on 5 matching bases. The germline V gene encodes CDR1 MGHRA and CDR2 YSYEKL. Trimming pared 1 base from V and 6 bases from J, leaving 18 bases between. CDR3 length equals 16 residues. CDR3: CASSQALWGGSAEAFF. In nucleotides, the CDR3 is TGCGCCAGCAGCCAAGCTTTATGGGGGGGGAGCGCTGAAGCTTTCTTT.

The table lists this clonotype with many counts. The gene calls are TRBV5-1 and TRBJ2-7; possible D gene TRBD2, 5 bases. The CDR3 consists of 15 residues. V was shortened by 0 bases and J by 0 bases, with 10 bases between the two germline ends. CDR1 and CDR2 (germline): SGHRS, YFSETQ. CDR3 in DNA: TGCGCCAGCAGCTTGGTAGCGCTCAGCTCCTACGAGCAGTACTTC. This sequence encodes CASSLVALSSYEQYF. Looking up the rest from reference TRBV5-1 and TRBJ2-7 gives the full variable domain: KAGVTQTPRYLIKTRGQQVTLSCSPISGHRSVSWYQQTPGQGLQFLFEYFSETQRNKGNFPGRFSGRQFSNSRSEMNVSTLELGDSALYLCASSLVALSSYEQYFGPGTRLTVT.

This clonotype has just a few counts. The chain recombines TRBV20-1 with TRBJ1-4; D not certain. This CDR3 has 13 amino acids. The germline V gene has CDR1 DFQATT and CDR2 SNEGSKA (reference sequence). Trimming removed 7 bases at V and 2 bases at J, with 11 bases between. DNA for the CDR3: TGCAGTGGGACCCCGGCTACTAATGAAAAACTGTTTTTT. Its protein product is CSGTPATNEKLFF.

This clonotype was observed a few times. In DNA, the CDR3 is TGCAGCGTCCGCGGGACAGGCTCTGGAAACACCATATATTTT. Encoded protein: CSVRGTGSGNTIYF. This chain connects TRBV29-1 to TRBJ1-3, with 8 nucleotides matching TRBD1. Trimming took 6 bases from V and 0 from J; bases not matched to a gene: 4. Looked up from germline, CDR1 is SQVTM and CDR2 is ANQGSEA. This CDR3 is 14 amino acids long.

The table lists this clonotype with many counts. The V call is TRBV12-3 or TRBV12-4, the J call TRBJ2-1, with D tentatively TRBD1 or TRBD2 (5 bases each). CDR3 length: 14 residues. Trimming pared 5 bases from V and 5 bases from J, leaving 13 bases between. This CDR3 is CASSPGTRNNEQFF. In DNA form, the CDR3 reads TGTGCCAGCAGTCCCGGGACCCGGAACAATGAGCAGTTCTTC.

The CDR3 nucleotides read TGTGCCAGCAGTTACTCGTGGTGGCGATTCGGCGAGCAGTACTTC. It translates to CASSYSWWRFGEQYF. The genes are TRBV6-2 or TRBV6-3 and TRBJ2-7, with D uncertain. CDR1 is MNHEY and CDR2 is SVGEGT in the germline V gene. CDR3 size: 15 residues. Trimming left V 0 bases short and J 6 bases short, with 15 bases between.

The chain uses TRBV7-3 and TRBJ2-3; D is perhaps TRBD2 (5 bases). V dropped 1 base and J dropped 2 bases, with 10 bases sitting between them. The germline V gene has CDR1 SGHTA and CDR2 FQGTGA. The CDR3 extends over 15 amino acids. In DNA form, the CDR3 reads TGTGCCAGCAGCTTAAGCGGGTCCATCACAGATACGCAGTATTTT. It translates to CASSLSGSITDTQYF.

This clonotype was detected a few times. The chain couples TRBV7-9 to TRBJ2-3; D not resolved. Germline V gives CDR1 SEHNR, CDR2 FQNEAQ (reference sequence). The CDR3 contains 14 residues. Trimming stripped 5 bases from V and 0 bases from J, with 9 bases between. DNA for the CDR3: TGTGCCAGCAGCCCTCCCCCTAGCACAGATACGCAGTATTTT. Amino acids: CASSPPPSTDTQYF.

This clonotype was seen a few times. This chain uses TRBV20-1 with TRBJ2-7, with 9 positions matching TRBD1. Germline V gene data show CDR1 as DFQATT and CDR2 as SNEGSKA (reference sequence). Trimming cost V 2 bases and J 2 bases; bases outside gene matches: 7. The CDR3 runs 15 residues. DNA of the CDR3: TGCAGTGCTAGATCGGGACAGGGTCTCACCTACGAGCAGTACTTC. Its translation: CSARSGQGLTYEQYF.

This clonotype appeared a few times. This sequence joins TRBV19 and TRBJ2-7; TRBD1 agrees at 10 bases. The ends lost 4 bases at V and 3 bases at J; junction bases unmatched: 6. The length of the CDR3 is 15 residues. From germline, CDR1 is LNHDA and CDR2 SQIVND (reference sequence). Here the CDR3 DNA reads TGTGCCAGTAGTAGCCGGACAGGGGGTGGCTACGAGCAGTACTTC. This sequence encodes CASSSRTGGGYEQYF. The variable domain in full, completed from reference TRBV19 and TRBJ2-7, reads DGGITQSPKYLFRKEGQNVTLSCEQNLNHDAMYWYRQDPGQGLRLIYYSQIVNDFQKGDIAEGYSVSREKKESFPLTVTSAQKNPTAFYLCASSSRTGGGYEQYFGPGTRLTVT.

This clonotype was counted between two and nine times. This chain links TRBV10-3 with TRBJ2-7, with 7 bases identical to TRBD1. J was trimmed by 1 base and V by 10 bases; bases with no gene match: 7. This CDR3 contains 13 residues. Germline V gene lookup returns CDR1 ENHRY and CDR2 SYGVKD. CDR3 DNA sequence: TGTGCCACCTCCTCGGGACAGTCCTACGAGCAGTACTTC. It specifies CATSSGQSYEQYF.

This clonotype was seen a handful of times. The V gene is TRBV12-3 or TRBV12-4, the J gene TRBJ2-3; a weak D match, TRBD2 (6 bases). Trimming removed 5 bases from V and 8 bases from J, with 20 bases in between. The CDR3 is 15 residues long. The CDR3 sequence is CASSPRTKQSATQYF. CDR3 DNA sequence: TGTGCCAGCAGTCCACGGACTAAGCAGAGTGCTACGCAGTATTTT.

This sequence joins TRBV5-1 and TRBJ2-1; 9 positions agree with TRBD2. The trim removed 6 bases at V and 3 bases at J, leaving 7 bases unmatched. Germline values: CDR1 SGHRS, CDR2 YFSETQ. The CDR3 is 15 residues long. The CDR3 is CASTASGTNYNEQFF. CDR3 sequence (DNA): TGCGCCAGCACGGCTAGCGGGACGAACTACAATGAGCAGTTCTTC.

The table lists this clonotype with a few counts. The genes are TRBV12-3 or TRBV12-4 and TRBJ2-1; D not certain. This CDR3 spans 17 amino acids. V lost 6 bases and J lost 0, with 18 bases in between. Here the CDR3 reads CASRSAPHSSSYNEQFF. The CDR3 DNA is TGTGCCAGCAGGTCGGCCCCCCATTCGAGCTCCTACAATGAGCAGTTCTTC.

This clonotype was detected only a few times. The chain recombines TRBV7-8 with TRBJ1-1; D remains unclear. V lost 1 base and J lost 0, with 12 bases in between. The CDR3 totals 16 residues. Germline assignment: CDR1 SGHVS and CDR2 FQNEAQ. The CDR3 protein is CASSLEGSYLNTEAFF. Here the CDR3 DNA reads TGTGCCAGCAGCTTAGAGGGCTCATACCTGAACACTGAAGCTTTCTTT.

This clonotype was recorded many times. The chain joins TRBV12-3 or TRBV12-4 to TRBJ2-6; D is unclear. V gave up 6 bases and J gave up 0 bases, with 3 bases separating them. The CDR3 sequence is 13 residues long. The CDR3 protein is CASSLSGANVLTF. The CDR3 DNA reads TGTGCCAGCAGCCTCTCTGGGGCCAACGTCCTGACTTTC.

This clonotype appeared a few times. V and J are TRBV5-1 and TRBJ2-1; 11 bases fit TRBD2. Germline assignment: CDR1 SGHRS and CDR2 YFSETQ. This CDR3 is built from 16 residues. V was pared by 1 base and J by 3 bases, with 3 bases of the junction left unmatched. CDR3 bases: TGCGCCAGCAGCTTGATACTAGCGGGAGACTACAATGAGCAGTTCTTC. Its protein product is CASSLILAGDYNEQFF.

This clonotype occurred a few times. The chain recombines TRBV9 with TRBJ2-7, with 7 bases lining up with TRBD2. CDR1 SGDLS and CDR2 YYNGEE come from the germline V gene. V gave up 4 bases and J gave up 0 bases; unmatched junction bases: 7. The CDR3 has 15 amino acids. The CDR3 spells CASSLGGSYSYEQYF. In DNA form, the CDR3 reads TGTGCCAGCAGCCTCGGGGGGTCCTACTCCTACGAGCAGTACTTC. Full variable domain (remainder filled in from reference TRBV9 and TRBJ2-7): DSGVTQTPKHLITATGQRVTLRCSPRSGDLSVYWYQQSLDQGLQFLIQYYNGEERAKGNILERFSAQQFPDLHSELNLSSLELGDSALYFCASSLGGSYSYEQYFGPGTRLTVT.

V gene TRBV4-1 combines with J gene TRBJ1-1, with D perhaps TRBD1 (6 bases). Deletions cut 3 bases from V and 11 bases from J, with 19 bases between. This CDR3 spans 14 amino acids. Germline CDR1 and CDR2: MGHRA and YSYEKL. Here the CDR3 reads CASSHVDTGTSAFF. The CDR3 bases are TGCGCCAGCAGCCATGTAGATACCGGGACATCGGCTTTCTTT.

This clonotype was observed a handful of times. The rearrangement uses TRBV7-8 and TRBJ2-5, with 9 bases that match TRBD2. Germline CDR1 and CDR2: SGHVS and FQNEAQ. Trimming at V came to 1 base and at J to 5 bases, leaving 8 bases not matched to a gene. This CDR3 region has 16 residues. The DNA of the CDR3 is TGTGCCAGCAGCTTAGGGATACTAGCGGGTCGGGAGACCCAGTACTTC. As protein: CASSLGILAGRETQYF.

This rearrangement joins TRBV11-2 to TRBJ1-2; D gene ambiguous. The germline V gene has CDR1 SGHAT and CDR2 FQNNGV. Trimming cost V 5 bases and J 4 bases, with 23 bases left between them. The CDR3 length is 17 residues. CDR3 sequence reads: CASSSLRSGVRSYGYTF. The CDR3 DNA reads as TGTGCCAGCAGCAGCCTCCGGAGCGGGGTGCGAAGCTATGGCTACACCTTC.

This clonotype was found a few times. The rearrangement links TRBV4-1 to TRBJ1-2; TRBD1 agrees at 8 bases. Germline V gives CDR1 MGHRA, CDR2 YSYEKL. The CDR3 extends over 16 amino acids. V dropped 4 bases and J dropped 8; count of bases not matched to a gene: 15. CDR3 in amino acids: CASSRDPGQVTMGYTF. In DNA, the CDR3 is TGCGCCAGCAGCCGAGACCCGGGACAGGTCACTATGGGCTACACCTTC.

This clonotype turned up a few times. V is TRBV28 and J is TRBJ2-5; TRBD1 aligns across 8 bases. The CDR3 is made up of 14 amino acids. CDR1 and CDR2 (germline): MDHEN, SYDVKM. The V segment lost 3 bases and the J segment 4 bases; nucleotides outside the gene matches: 4. The CDR3 here is CASSFRQGIETQYF. CDR3 nucleotides: TGTGCCAGCAGTTTTAGACAGGGGATAGAGACCCAGTACTTC.

This sequence joins TRBV3-1 and TRBJ1-4; 7 nucleotides match TRBD1. Germline V CDR1 and CDR2: LGHDT, YNNKEL (reference sequence). With V trimmed by 2 bases and J by 5 bases, 2 bases remained unmatched. The CDR3 sequence is 14 residues long. In nucleotides, the CDR3 is TGTGCCAGCAGCCAAAGGGGACAGAATGAAAAACTGTTTTTT. Translating it yields CASSQRGQNEKLFF. Variable domain in full (rest from reference TRBV3-1 and TRBJ1-4): DTAVSQTPKYLVTQMGNDKSIKCEQNLGHDTMYWYKQDSKKFLKIMFSYNNKELIINETVPNRFSPKSPDKAHLNLHINSLELGDSAVYFCASSQRGQNEKLFFGSGTQLSVL.

The V and J genes are TRBV6-1 and TRBJ2-1; 11 bases align to TRBD2. V was clipped by 4 bases and J by 7 bases; unmatched bases: 6. This CDR3 is 15 amino acids long. Germline V gene sequence: CDR1 MNHNS, CDR2 SASEGT. The DNA for the CDR3 is TGTGCCAGCAGTGTCCTAGCGGGAGGTTTGAATGAGCAGTTCTTC. It yields the protein CASSVLAGGLNEQFF.